The rows below give T cell receptor beta chains drawn from one sample of a study of PD-L1 blockade in urothelial cancer. Sequencing used immunoSEQ multiplex PCR; TCRdb keeps in-frame clones, though not all of them. The repertoire consists of tens of thousands of clones, with over 70% occurring once and the leading ten covering under 5%. The sequencing used PBMCs, collected around atezolizumab (anti-PD-L1) treatment. All receptors come from a man between 65 and 79 years old with urothelial cancer. Each CDR3 is given with its conserved first and last residue. The order of the fields is J gene, V gene, D gene, clone size, CDR3 protein, CDR3 DNA. D genes are given only for firm matches. Clone size is shown for a subset of rows, as once, few, many or a class of expanded clone.

j_call: TRBJ1-1
v_call: TRBV19
d_call: TRBD1
clone_size: -
cdr3_aa: CASSIKDRGSEAFF
cdr3_nt: TGTGCCAGTAGTATAAAGGACAGGGGATCTGAAGCTTTCTTT

j_call: TRBJ2-7
v_call: TRBV7-9
d_call: TRBD2
clone_size: -
cdr3_aa: CASSLSLAGVYEQYF
cdr3_nt: TGTGCCAGCAGCTTATCCCTAGCGGGAGTCTACGAGCAGTACTTC

j_call: TRBJ2-7
v_call: TRBV5-1
d_call: TRBD1
clone_size: few
cdr3_aa: CASRFQGALGEQYF
cdr3_nt: TGCGCCAGCAGGTTCCAGGGGGCCCTGGGCGAGCAGTACTTC

j_call: TRBJ2-7
v_call: TRBV7-8
d_call: TRBD1
clone_size: -
cdr3_aa: CASSLDRTGLYEQYF
cdr3_nt: TGTGCCAGCAGCTTAGACCGGACAGGCCTCTACGAGCAGTACTTC

j_call: TRBJ2-7
v_call: TRBV27
d_call: -
clone_size: -
cdr3_aa: CASGGSSYEQYF
cdr3_nt: TGTGCCAGCGGGGGGAGCTCCTACGAGCAGTACTTC

j_call: TRBJ2-3
v_call: TRBV27
d_call: TRBD2
clone_size: -
cdr3_aa: CASSHAGVSGTIDTQYF
cdr3_nt: TGTGCCAGCAGTCACGCCGGGGTCAGCGGGACCATAGATACGCAGTATTTT

j_call: TRBJ1-5
v_call: TRBV18
d_call: -
clone_size: -
cdr3_aa: CASSTGFSDQPQHF
cdr3_nt: TGTGCCAGCTCAACCGGTTTTAGCGATCAGCCCCAGCATTTT

j_call: TRBJ2-1
v_call: TRBV5-4
d_call: TRBD2
clone_size: -
cdr3_aa: CASSPIEGGRDEQFF
cdr3_nt: TGTGCCAGCAGCCCCATTGAGGGCGGGAGAGATGAGCAGTTCTTC

j_call: TRBJ2-7
v_call: TRBV5-4
d_call: TRBD2
clone_size: -
cdr3_aa: CASSLGTSGGPYEQYF
cdr3_nt: TGTGCCAGCAGCCTCGGGACTAGCGGGGGGCCCTACGAGCAGTACTTC

j_call: TRBJ1-2
v_call: TRBV6-5
d_call: TRBD1
clone_size: -
cdr3_aa: CASTRQGNYGYTF
cdr3_nt: TGTGCCAGCACCAGACAGGGGAACTATGGCTACACCTTC

j_call: TRBJ1-1
v_call: TRBV10-3
d_call: TRBD1
clone_size: few
cdr3_aa: CAIRGQGNSEAFF
cdr3_nt: TGTGCCATCAGGGGACAGGGGAATAGTGAAGCTTTCTTT

j_call: TRBJ2-7
v_call: TRBV19
d_call: TRBD2
clone_size: few
cdr3_aa: CASWDSGTYEQYF
cdr3_nt: TGTGCCAGTTGGGATAGCGGGACCTACGAGCAGTACTTC

j_call: TRBJ2-1
v_call: TRBV4-1
d_call: -
clone_size: -
cdr3_aa: CASSRTPGDPYRTNEQFF
cdr3_nt: TGCGCCAGCAGCCGGACACCAGGGGACCCCTACCGGACTAATGAGCAGTTCTTC

j_call: TRBJ1-5
v_call: TRBV6-1
d_call: -
clone_size: -
cdr3_aa: CASSRPPSQPQHF
cdr3_nt: TGTGCCAGCAGTCGTCCACCCAGTCAGCCCCAGCATTTT

j_call: TRBJ1-1
v_call: TRBV7-6
d_call: -
clone_size: few
cdr3_aa: CASSSNTNTEAFF
cdr3_nt: TGTGCCAGCAGCTCGAACACGAACACTGAAGCTTTCTTT

j_call: TRBJ1-2
v_call: TRBV5-1
d_call: -
clone_size: -
cdr3_aa: CASSPTSGLAYTF
cdr3_nt: TGCGCCAGCAGCCCGACGTCCGGGTTAGCTTACACCTTC

j_call: TRBJ1-1
v_call: TRBV7-9
d_call: -
clone_size: -
cdr3_aa: CASSLGQLNTEAFF
cdr3_nt: TGTGCCAGCAGCTTGGGACAACTCAACACTGAAGCTTTCTTT

j_call: TRBJ1-1
v_call: TRBV28
d_call: -
clone_size: -
cdr3_aa: CASSPPLGGPTEAFF
cdr3_nt: TGTGCCAGCAGTCCCCCCCTGGGAGGCCCCACTGAAGCTTTCTTT

j_call: TRBJ2-2
v_call: TRBV7-2
d_call: -
clone_size: -
cdr3_aa: CASSLRAGAAGELFF
cdr3_nt: TGTGCCAGCAGCTTACGGGCAGGGGCGGCCGGGGAGCTGTTTTTT

j_call: TRBJ2-3
v_call: TRBV15
d_call: -
clone_size: -
cdr3_aa: CATSTRSTRTDTQYF
cdr3_nt: TGTGCCACCAGCACCAGGTCCACCCGCACAGATACGCAGTATTTT

j_call: TRBJ2-2
v_call: TRBV7-2
d_call: TRBD2
clone_size: -
cdr3_aa: CASSPGLAATGELFF
cdr3_nt: TGTGCCAGCAGCCCGGGACTAGCAGCCACCGGGGAGCTGTTTTTT

j_call: TRBJ1-1
v_call: TRBV4-2
d_call: -
clone_size: -
cdr3_aa: CASSQGPRDSLRGTEAFF
cdr3_nt: TGTGCCAGCAGCCAAGGTCCTCGGGACTCTCTAAGAGGGACTGAAGCTTTCTTT

j_call: TRBJ2-3
v_call: TRBV19
d_call: TRBD2
clone_size: -
cdr3_aa: CASTTLPLAGGLTSTDTQYF
cdr3_nt: TGTGCCAGCACAACCCTCCCTTTAGCGGGAGGATTAACTAGCACAGATACGCAGTATTTT

j_call: TRBJ1-4
v_call: TRBV27
d_call: -
clone_size: -
cdr3_aa: CASSQRPWSGEKLFF
cdr3_nt: TGTGCCAGCAGCCAGCGACCCTGGAGCGGTGAAAAACTGTTTTTT

j_call: TRBJ2-5
v_call: TRBV28
d_call: -
clone_size: medium-sized
cdr3_aa: CASSTLTSSRETQYF
cdr3_nt: TGTGCCAGCAGTACCCTTACTTCTAGCCGAGAGACCCAGTACTTC

j_call: TRBJ2-7
v_call: TRBV5-1
d_call: -
clone_size: once
cdr3_aa: CASSLGDNTYEQYF
cdr3_nt: TGCGCCAGCAGCTTGGGGGACAACACCTACGAGCAGTACTTC

j_call: TRBJ1-1
v_call: TRBV6-6
d_call: -
clone_size: once
cdr3_aa: CASSYLRGGEAFF
cdr3_nt: TGTGCCAGCAGTTACCTACGGGGAGGTGAAGCTTTCTTT

j_call: TRBJ2-3
v_call: TRBV14
d_call: -
clone_size: -
cdr3_aa: CASSQRLHTDTQYF
cdr3_nt: TGTGCCAGCAGCCAACGACTCCACACAGATACGCAGTATTTT

j_call: TRBJ1-1
v_call: TRBV9
d_call: TRBD1
clone_size: -
cdr3_aa: CASSSRQGNTEAFF
cdr3_nt: TGTGCCAGCAGCTCTCGACAGGGGAACACTGAAGCTTTCTTT

j_call: TRBJ2-7
v_call: TRBV5-1
d_call: TRBD2
clone_size: -
cdr3_aa: CASSFSAGGASYEQYF
cdr3_nt: TGCGCCAGCAGCTTCTCAGCGGGAGGTGCATCCTACGAGCAGTACTTC

j_call: TRBJ2-3
v_call: TRBV5-6
d_call: -
clone_size: -
cdr3_aa: CASSLVGSGVDTQYF
cdr3_nt: TGTGCCAGCAGCTTGGTCGGGAGCGGTGTAGATACGCAGTATTTT